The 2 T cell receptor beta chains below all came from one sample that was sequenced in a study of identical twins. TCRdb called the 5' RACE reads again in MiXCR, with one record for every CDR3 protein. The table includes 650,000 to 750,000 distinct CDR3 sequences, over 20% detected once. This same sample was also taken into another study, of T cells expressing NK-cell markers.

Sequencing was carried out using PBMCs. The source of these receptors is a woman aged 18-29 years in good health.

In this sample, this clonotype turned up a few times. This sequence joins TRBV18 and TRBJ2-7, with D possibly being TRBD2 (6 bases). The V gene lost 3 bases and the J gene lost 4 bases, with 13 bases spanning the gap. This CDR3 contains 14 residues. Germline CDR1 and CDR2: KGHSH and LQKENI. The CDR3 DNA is TGTGCCAGCTCACCGAGTCACGGGGGATACGAGCAGTACTTC. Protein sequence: CASSPSHGGYEQYF.

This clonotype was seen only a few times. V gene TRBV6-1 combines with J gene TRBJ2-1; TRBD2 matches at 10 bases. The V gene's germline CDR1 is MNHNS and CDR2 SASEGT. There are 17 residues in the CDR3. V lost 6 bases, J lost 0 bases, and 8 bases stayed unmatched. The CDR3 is CASSIRGLAVSYNEQFF. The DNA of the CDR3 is TGTGCCAGCAGCATAAGAGGACTAGCGGTCTCCTACAATGAGCAGTTCTTC.